Listed below are T cell receptor beta chains from one sample, sequenced in a study of cytomegalovirus exposure and HLA in healthy donors. Produced via immunoSEQ multiplex PCR; TCRdb's table is partial and in-frame only. The data show approximately 200,000 clones, 65% to 80% seen once. What was sequenced was PBMCs. These receptors were taken from a middle-aged man in good health and CMV-seronegative. Each CDR3 is given with its conserved first and last residue. The order of the fields is D gene, J gene, V gene, clone size, CDR3 DNA, CDR3 protein. D genes are given only for firm matches. Clone size, where shown, is once, few, many, or a class for clones that have expanded.

>NA|TRBJ2-3|TRBV6-4|few
TGTGCCAGCAGTGACCGTCGGGGGGCTACAGATACGCAGTATTTT
CASSDRRGATDTQYF
>NA|TRBJ2-7|TRBV11-1|NA
TGTGCCAGCAGCTTAAAAGACAGTCCCTACGAGCAGTACTTC
CASSLKDSPYEQYF
>TRBD1|TRBJ2-1|TRBV7-9|NA
TGTGCCAGCAGCCCCAGGGGGCAAATCAACAATGAGCAGTTCTTC
CASSPRGQINNEQFF
>NA|TRBJ1-3|TRBV19|NA
TGTGCCAGTAGTCTACAGGGCTCTGGAAACACCATATATTTT
CASSLQGSGNTIYF
>NA|TRBJ2-5|TRBV18|once
TGTGCCAGCGCCGCAGGGTGGCAAGAGACCCAGTACTTC
CASAAGWQETQYF
>TRBD2|TRBJ2-2|TRBV5-4|NA
TGTGCCAGCAGCTTGGGGGCTAGCGGGAGCCCCGGGGAGCTGTTTTTT
CASSLGASGSPGELFF
>NA|TRBJ2-3|TRBV4-1|NA
TGCGCCAGCAGCCGACGGTCTAGCGGCACAGATACGCAGTATTTT
CASSRRSSGTDTQYF
>NA|TRBJ1-4|TRBV27|NA
TGTGCCAGCAGTTTCTGGCAGGGAAATGAAAAACTGTTTTTT
CASSFWQGNEKLFF
>NA|TRBJ2-3|TRBV29-1|NA
TGCAGCGCCGCCCTAAAAGACGGGGGAACAGATACGCAGTATTTT
CSAALKDGGTDTQYF
>NA|TRBJ1-3|TRBV6-6|NA
TGTGCCAGCAGTTACTCGCCAGGCTACTCTGGAAACACCATATATTTT
CASSYSPGYSGNTIYF
>TRBD2|TRBJ2-2|TRBV4-3|NA
TGCGCCAGCAGCCAGGGGGGGGTCACCGGGGAGCTGTTTTTT
CASSQGGVTGELFF
>NA|TRBJ1-2|TRBV9|NA
TGTGCCAGCAGCGACGGAAAAACAGGGTCCTATGGCTACACCTTC
CASSDGKTGSYGYTF
>NA|TRBJ2-7|TRBV19|NA
TGTGCCAGTAGTATAGGGGGAGGCGAGCAGTACTTC
CASSIGGGEQYF
>NA|TRBJ2-5|TRBV28|NA
TGTGCCAGCAGTCTACCCCTAGGGAGCCAAGAGACCCAGTACTTC
CASSLPLGSQETQYF
>NA|TRBJ1-2|TRBV18|NA
TGTGCCAGCTCACCAAGGGACAACAGGAGGGGCTACACCTTC
CASSPRDNRRGYTF
>TRBD1|TRBJ2-5|TRBV25-1|NA
TGTGCCAGCAGTGAAGAGGGGGCTGTGGAGACCCAGTACTTC
CASSEEGAVETQYF
>NA|TRBJ1-2|TRBV5-6|NA
TGTGCCAGCAGCTTTCAGGGCTCTAACTATGGCTACACCTTC
CASSFQGSNYGYTF
>NA|TRBJ2-5|TRBV19|NA
TGTGCCAGTAGTATTAATATCGAGGTGACCCAGTACTTC
CASSINIEVTQYF
>NA|TRBJ2-3|TRBV4-1|NA
TGCGCCAGCAGCCCCGGACAGTTAACAGATACGCAGTATTTT
CASSPGQLTDTQYF
>TRBD2|TRBJ2-5|TRBV20-1|once
TGCAGTGGGGGAGGGGAAGAGACCCAGTACTTC
CSGGGEETQYF
>NA|TRBJ2-3|TRBV28|NA
TGTGCCAGCAGTGCCGAGCGCTACACAGATACGCAGTATTTT
CASSAERYTDTQYF
>TRBD2|TRBJ2-1|TRBV28|NA
TGTGCCAGCAGTTTAGCGGGAGGGCGTAAGAATGAGCAGTTCTTC
CASSLAGGRKNEQFF
>TRBD1|TRBJ2-1|TRBV7-8|NA
TGTGCCAGCAGCATCGGGACAGAGGGGGATGAGCAGTTCTTC
CASSIGTEGDEQFF
>NA|TRBJ2-3|TRBV28|NA
TGTGCCAGCAGTTTAGCGGCGGGAACCACAGATACGCAGTATTTT
CASSLAAGTTDTQYF
>NA|TRBJ1-2|TRBV7-8|NA
TGTGCCAGCAGCCCGGGGGGGAGGTATGGCTACACCTTC
CASSPGGRYGYTF
>TRBD1|TRBJ2-5|TRBV6-5|once
TGTGCCAGCAGTTACTCGACAGGGCGGGAAGAGACCCAGTACTTC
CASSYSTGREETQYF